This T cell receptor beta chain was sequenced during a study of T cell responses to AZD1222 COVID-19 vaccine. Whole-study findings and limits: Donors were largely white British and mainly female; clonal diversity was possibly underestimated. Receipt of two AZD1222 doses was followed by a rise in Spike-specific TCR breadth and depth.

This clone was seen a single time. Its specificity is not known. Germline V gene data show CDR1 as SGHNT and CDR2 as YYREEE (reference sequence). The V gene lost 0 bases and the J gene lost 7 bases, with 7 bases spanning the gap. The CDR3 has 12 residues. Timing groups of about 4 and about 12 weeks for second doses were pooled. The table came from immunoSEQ multiplex PCR; TCRdb's copy has only in-frame clones and leaves some out. Of around 200,000 clones detected, under 95% appear once; the ten largest clones hold 1.5% to 2%. The rearrangement links TRBV5-4 to TRBJ1-2, with unresolved D. Specimen: peripheral blood, collected 28 days after the second AZD1222 dose. The receptor was derived from an adult who received the AZD1222 COVID-19 vaccine. This CDR3 reads CASSLGVSGYTF. For the CDR3, the DNA is TGTGCCAGCAGCTTGGGGGTCTCTGGCTACACCTTC.